This T cell receptor beta chain was captured by sequencing in a study of CD8+ T cells in alopecia areata. Findings and caveats of the study: Clonality in lesional scalp, especially alopecia totalis/universalis, exceeded that of normal scalp. Because one nonresponder was included, the link of baseline CD8+ expansion to response is considered uncertain.

Sequencing templates came from extracted RNA that was reverse transcribed into cDNA. Clones were read by immunoSEQ multiplex PCR, and TCRdb kept only the in-frame ones, dropping some. The sample has 150,000 to 200,000 clones, under 80% seen once. This clone was counted only a few times. Its cognate antigen is unknown. V was cut by 7 bases and J by 7 bases, with 17 bases left in between. Germline CDR1 reads SQVTM; CDR2 reads ANQGSEA. CDR3 size: 12 residues. Regarding treatment: oral pan-JAK inhibitor, 5-10 mg twice daily. The source is a human donor with alopecia areata. V gene TRBV29-1 combines with J gene TRBJ2-7; D possibly corresponds to TRBD1 (6 bases). Source: CD4+ T cells sorted from blood, taken around week 47, from a patient treated with tofacitinib. The CDR3 nucleotides are TGCAGCGGGTCCGGACCAGGGGTTGAGCAGTACTTC. Its translation is CSGSGPGVEQYF.